The sequence of this T cell receptor (beta chain) was determined in a study of blood T cell repertoires in COVID-19. From germline, CDR1 is LNHDA and CDR2 SQIVND (reference sequence). The V and J ends lost 5 bases and 6 bases respectively, with 19 bases between them. The CDR3 has 16 residues. Profiling relied on immunoSEQ multiplex PCR, and the TCRdb table lists in-frame clones only, not all of them. Here the sample spans 90,000 to 120,000 clones, 84% being singletons. The chain carries TRBV19 and TRBJ2-2; D is perhaps TRBD2 (6 bases). The sample consisted of peripheral blood. The source is a man in his sixties with acute or convalescent COVID-19. The CDR3 sequence is CASSGGAGSDAGELFF. The CDR3 region has the DNA TGTGCCAGTAGTGGAGGGGCAGGGTCTGATGCCGGGGAGCTGTTTTTT.